These T cell receptor beta chains were read from a single sample in a study of blood T cell repertoires in COVID-19. TCRdb's copy holds only in-frame clones and misses some; the assay was immunoSEQ multiplex PCR. Of a few hundred thousand clones in the sample, roughly 81% were seen once. The sample consisted of PBMCs or T cells enriched from blood (not recorded which). The receptors were sampled from a woman aged 45 to 65 who had been exposed to COVID-19. The CDR3 runs from the conserved cysteine through the conserved F or W. D genes are given only for firm matches. Size is stated for part of the rows, as once, few or many counts, or as a class when the clone is expanded.

j_gene | abundance | d_gene | v_gene | CDR3nt | CDR3aa
TRBJ2-1 | . | TRBD1 | TRBV18 | TGTGCCAGCAGATCCGGGACAGATTCTTACAATGAGCAGTTCTTC | CASRSGTDSYNEQFF
TRBJ1-5 | few | . | TRBV19 | TGTGCCAGTAGTATGGACATTTATAGCAATCAGCCCCAGCATTTT | CASSMDIYSNQPQHF
TRBJ1-1 | . | . | TRBV29-1 | TGCAGCGTTGAGTTCAGGCCGAACACTGAAGCTTTCTTT | CSVEFRPNTEAFF
TRBJ1-1 | . | . | TRBV19 | TGTGCCAGTAGTATAAGGGGAGGTGAAGCTTTCTTT | CASSIRGGEAFF
TRBJ1-2 | . | TRBD1 | TRBV29-1 | TGCAGCACCCACAGGGGACCTAACTATGGCTACACCTTC | CSTHRGPNYGYTF
TRBJ2-1 | . | . | TRBV9 | TGTGCCAGCAGCGCTGATCCGGGACTTACGCCCTCCGAATACAATGAGCAGTTCTTC | CASSADPGLTPSEYNEQFF
TRBJ2-7 | . | . | TRBV29-1 | TGCAGCGTCCCCGGTCAGGGGCGCGAGCAGTACTTC | CSVPGQGREQYF
TRBJ1-2 | few | TRBD1 | TRBV28 | TGTGCCAGCAGTTTGAGCAGGGGGCGAGGCTACACCTTC | CASSLSRGRGYTF
TRBJ1-1 | . | TRBD1 | TRBV11-1 | TGTGCCAGCAGCCGGGACAGCTTGAACACTGAAGCTTTCTTT | CASSRDSLNTEAFF
TRBJ2-1 | . | TRBD2 | TRBV2 | TGTGCCAGCGGGGCGACTAGCGGGGGGCCTAGCTCCTACAATGAGCAGTTCTTC | CASGATSGGPSSYNEQFF
TRBJ1-6 | . | . | TRBV20-1 | TGCAGTGCTAGTCCGGACAGAATGGGTTCACCCCTCCACTTT | CSASPDRMGSPLHF
TRBJ2-1 | . | TRBD1 | TRBV5-1 | TGCGCCAGCAGCTCCACCGGGACAGGGGTTATGGATGAGCAGTTCTTC | CASSSTGTGVMDEQFF
TRBJ1-2 | . | TRBD1 | TRBV12-3/TRBV12-4 | TGTGCCAGCAGTACAGGGGTTGGCTACACCTTC | CASSTGVGYTF
TRBJ1-1 | . | . | TRBV9 | TGTGCCAGCAGCGTAGGTCGTAGCACTGAAGCTTTCTTT | CASSVGRSTEAFF
TRBJ2-1 | once | TRBD1 | TRBV7-9 | TGTGCCAGCAGCCCCCTCACAGGGGAACCCTACAATGAGCAGTTCTTC | CASSPLTGEPYNEQFF
TRBJ1-1 | . | . | TRBV28 | TGTGCCAGCAGTTTAGGCGTACAGGGAATGGTGAACACTGAAGCTTTCTTT | CASSLGVQGMVNTEAFF
TRBJ2-5 | . | . | TRBV7-9 | TGTGCCAGCAGCTCCGTGAGTGGCGGGCTCCAAGAGACCCAGTACTTC | CASSSVSGGLQETQYF
TRBJ2-1 | . | . | TRBV29-1 | TGCAGCCCTGCGGACAACAATGAGCAGTTCTTC | CSPADNNEQFF
TRBJ1-1 | . | TRBD1 | TRBV6-5 | TGTGCCAGCACAAAGGACAGGGGCCCCTTGGCTGAAGCTTTCTTT | CASTKDRGPLAEAFF
TRBJ1-5 | . | TRBD1 | TRBV18 | TGTGCCAGTACAACAGGGGCCCCCAATCAGCCCCAGCATTTT | CASTTGAPNQPQHF
TRBJ2-1 | once | TRBD1 | TRBV27 | TGTGCCAGCCGAACTAGGGGGCAGGGGGCGGGTTACAATGAGCAGTTCTTC | CASRTRGQGAGYNEQFF
TRBJ1-2 | . | TRBD1 | TRBV6-2/TRBV6-3 | TGTGCCAGCAGTTACGGGGACAGCTATGGCTACACCTTC | CASSYGDSYGYTF
TRBJ1-1 | . | . | TRBV5-1 | TGCGCCAGCAGCTTTTTTACAGGGTTGAACACTGAAGCTTTCTTT | CASSFFTGLNTEAFF
TRBJ1-1 | . | TRBD1 | TRBV18 | TGTGCCAGCTCACCACCCCTTACAGGGGCCAACACTGAAGCTTTCTTT | CASSPPLTGANTEAFF